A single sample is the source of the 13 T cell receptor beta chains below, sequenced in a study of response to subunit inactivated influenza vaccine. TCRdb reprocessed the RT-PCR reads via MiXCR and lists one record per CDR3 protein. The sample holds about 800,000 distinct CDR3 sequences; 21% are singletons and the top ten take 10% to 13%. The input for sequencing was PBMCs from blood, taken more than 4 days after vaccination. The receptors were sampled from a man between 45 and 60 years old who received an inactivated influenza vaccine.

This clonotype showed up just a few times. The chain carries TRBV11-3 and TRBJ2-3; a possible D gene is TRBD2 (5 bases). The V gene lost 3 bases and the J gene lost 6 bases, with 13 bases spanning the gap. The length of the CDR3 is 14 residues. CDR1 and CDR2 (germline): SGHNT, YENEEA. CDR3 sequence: CASSFLSTRDTQYF. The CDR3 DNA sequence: TGTGCCAGCAGCTTTCTCTCAACTAGGGATACGCAGTATTTT.

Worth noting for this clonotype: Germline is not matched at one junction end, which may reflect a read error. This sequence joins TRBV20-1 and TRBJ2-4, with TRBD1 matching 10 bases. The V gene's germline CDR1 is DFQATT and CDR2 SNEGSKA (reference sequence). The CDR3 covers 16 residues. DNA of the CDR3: TGCAGTGCGGGACAGGGGATCATGGCAGCCAAAAACGTTCAGTACTTC. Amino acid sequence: CSAGQGIMAAKNVQYF.

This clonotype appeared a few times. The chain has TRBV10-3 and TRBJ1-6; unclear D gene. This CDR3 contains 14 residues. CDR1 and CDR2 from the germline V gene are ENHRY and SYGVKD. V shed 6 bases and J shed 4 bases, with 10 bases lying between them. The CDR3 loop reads CAIRETEYNSPLHF. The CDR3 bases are TGTGCCATCAGGGAAACAGAGTATAATTCACCCCTCCACTTT.

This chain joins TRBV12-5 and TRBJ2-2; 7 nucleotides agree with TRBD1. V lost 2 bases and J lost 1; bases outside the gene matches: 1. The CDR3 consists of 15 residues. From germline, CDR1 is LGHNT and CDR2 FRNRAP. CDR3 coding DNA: TGTGCTAGTGGTTTGCACAGGGGGAACACCGGGGAGCTGTTTTTT. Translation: CASGLHRGNTGELFF.

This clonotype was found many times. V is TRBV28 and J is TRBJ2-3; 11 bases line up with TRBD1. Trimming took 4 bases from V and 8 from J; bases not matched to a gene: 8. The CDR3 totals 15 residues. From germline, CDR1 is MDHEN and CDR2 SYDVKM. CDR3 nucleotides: TGTGCCAGCAGTTCGGTCGGACAGGGGGCGAGTACGCAGTATTTT. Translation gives CASSSVGQGASTQYF.

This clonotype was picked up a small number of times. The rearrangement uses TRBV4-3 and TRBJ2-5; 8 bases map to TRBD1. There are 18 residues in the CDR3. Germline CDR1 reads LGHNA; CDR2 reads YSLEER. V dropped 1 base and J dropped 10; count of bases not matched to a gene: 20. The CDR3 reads CASSQVDPGQVLGRSQYF. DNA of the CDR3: TGCGCCAGCAGCCAAGTCGATCCGGGACAGGTCCTCGGAAGAAGCCAGTACTTC.

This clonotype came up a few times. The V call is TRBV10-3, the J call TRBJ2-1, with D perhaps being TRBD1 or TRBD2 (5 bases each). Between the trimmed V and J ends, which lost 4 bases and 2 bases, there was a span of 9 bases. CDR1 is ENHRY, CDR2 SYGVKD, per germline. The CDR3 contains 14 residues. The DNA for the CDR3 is TGTGCCATCAGTGCTGGGACCGCCTACAATGAGCAGTTCTTC. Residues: CAISAGTAYNEQFF.

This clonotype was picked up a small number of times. CDR3 amino acids: CASRSFGLADYEQYF. The CDR3, as DNA: TGCGCCAGCAGGAGTTTTGGACTAGCGGACTACGAGCAGTACTTC. V usage is TRBV5-1 and J usage is TRBJ2-7; 10 bases align to TRBD2. V was pared by 5 bases and J by 3 bases, with 8 bases of the junction left unmatched. The CDR3 is 15 amino acids. From germline, CDR1 is SGHRS and CDR2 YFSETQ.

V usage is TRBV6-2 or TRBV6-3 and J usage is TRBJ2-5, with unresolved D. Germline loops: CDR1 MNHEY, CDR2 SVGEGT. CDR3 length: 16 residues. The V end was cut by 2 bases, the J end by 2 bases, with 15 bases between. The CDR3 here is CASSYDVPTAQETQYF. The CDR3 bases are TGTGCCAGCAGTTACGATGTCCCCACAGCTCAAGAGACCCAGTACTTC.

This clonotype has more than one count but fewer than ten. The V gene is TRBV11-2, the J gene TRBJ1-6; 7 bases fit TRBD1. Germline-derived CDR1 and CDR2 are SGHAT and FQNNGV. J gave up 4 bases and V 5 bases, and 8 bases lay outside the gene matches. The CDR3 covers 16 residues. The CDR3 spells CASSPAAGGYNSPLHF. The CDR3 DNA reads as TGTGCCAGCAGCCCCGCGGCAGGGGGTTATAATTCACCCCTCCACTTT.

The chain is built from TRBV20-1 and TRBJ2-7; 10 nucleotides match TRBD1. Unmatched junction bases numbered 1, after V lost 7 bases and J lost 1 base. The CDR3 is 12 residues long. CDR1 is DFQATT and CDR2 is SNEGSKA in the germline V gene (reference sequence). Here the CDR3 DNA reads TGCAGTGGGGGACAGGGGTCCTACGAGCAGTACTTC. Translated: CSGGQGSYEQYF.

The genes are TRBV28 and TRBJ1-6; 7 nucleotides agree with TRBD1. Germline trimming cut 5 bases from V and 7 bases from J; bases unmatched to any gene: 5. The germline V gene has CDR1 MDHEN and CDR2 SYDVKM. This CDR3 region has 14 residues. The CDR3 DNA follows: TGTGCCAGCAGTGACAGGGTGGGGAATTCACCCCTCCACTTT. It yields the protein CASSDRVGNSPLHF.

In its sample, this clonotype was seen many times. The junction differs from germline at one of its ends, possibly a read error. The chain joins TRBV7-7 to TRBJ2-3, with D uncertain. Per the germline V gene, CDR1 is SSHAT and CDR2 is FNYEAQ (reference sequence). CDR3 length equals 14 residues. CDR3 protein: CASSLDGLMNTQYF. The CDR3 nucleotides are TGTGCTAGCAGCTTGGACGGGCTGATGAATACGCAGTATTTT.